Listed below are T cell receptor beta chains from one sample, sequenced in a study of shared clonotypes between healthy human individuals. The protocol was immunoSEQ multiplex PCR, while the TCRdb copy is restricted to in-frame clones and leaves out a portion. The repertoire holds roughly 2.5 million clones, more than 80% seen once, with over 0.12% in the top ten. The sequencing input was naive CD4+ T cells sorted from blood. These receptor sequences come from a man aged 18 to 30 in good health. CDR3s include the opening cysteine and the closing phenylalanine or tryptophan. A D gene is named only where the DNA matches it firmly. The size field is filled for only some rows; it gives once, few, many or a size class.

d_call,clone_size,j_call,v_call,cdr3_nt,cdr3_aa
TRBD1,-,TRBJ1-5,TRBV27,TGTGCCAGCAGTTTCCCTGGACAGGCAAGGAGCAATCAGCCCCAGCATTTT,CASSFPGQARSNQPQHF
-,-,TRBJ2-5,TRBV5-1,TGCGCCAGCAGCTTGGGGGTAGCAGAGACCCAGTACTTC,CASSLGVAETQYF
-,-,TRBJ2-2,TRBV28,TGTGCCAGCAGGGGTGCCCGGGGTTCGAACACCGGGGAGCTGTTTTTT,CASRGARGSNTGELFF
-,once,TRBJ2-2,TRBV9,TGTGCCAGCAGCGTAGGGCGAATATCGAACACCGGGGAGCTGTTTTTT,CASSVGRISNTGELFF
TRBD2,-,TRBJ2-7,TRBV2,TGTGCCAGCGGTCAGGGAGGGTACGAGCAGTACTTC,CASGQGGYEQYF
-,-,TRBJ2-1,TRBV6-5,TGTGCCAGCAGTTTTACTAGTCCCAAATACAATGAGCAGTTCTTC,CASSFTSPKYNEQFF
-,-,TRBJ1-2,TRBV7-2,TGTGCCAGCAGCCCAATCGGGCAACCTTACTATGGCTACACCTTC,CASSPIGQPYYGYTF
-,-,TRBJ2-5,TRBV7-3,TGTGCCAGCAGCCCTAGCTTGGTGAGAGGGGAGACCCAGTACTTC,CASSPSLVRGETQYF
-,-,TRBJ2-2,TRBV5-1,TGCGCCAGCAGCTTGGGCCGGGTAGCGAACACCGGGGAGCTGTTTTTT,CASSLGRVANTGELFF
-,-,TRBJ1-4,TRBV10-3,TGTGCCATCAGTGGGACAGACAATGAAAAACTGTTTTTT,CAISGTDNEKLFF
-,once,TRBJ2-3,TRBV30,TGTGCCTGGAGTACACAGGGTTCAGATACGCAGTATTTT,CAWSTQGSDTQYF
-,-,TRBJ1-6,TRBV9,TGTGCCAGCAGCGTGGCCGGGAATAATTCACCCCTCCACTTT,CASSVAGNNSPLHF
-,-,TRBJ1-2,TRBV9,TGTGCCAGCAGCCTCACGACTGATAACTATGGCTACACCTTC,CASSLTTDNYGYTF
TRBD2,-,TRBJ2-2,TRBV18,TGTGCCAGCTCCCCGGGGAGCGGGAGTACATCCGGGGAGCTGTTTTTT,CASSPGSGSTSGELFF
-,-,TRBJ2-3,TRBV7-2,TGTGCCAGCAGCTTAGCACTAGCCCCAGATACGCAGTATTTT,CASSLALAPDTQYF
TRBD2,-,TRBJ2-1,TRBV10-3,TGTGCCATCAGTGAGTCAGGGACTAGCAGGAATGAGCAGTTCTTC,CAISESGTSRNEQFF
-,-,TRBJ1-5,TRBV30,TGTGCCTGGAGTGGGTACGGGGGTTGGACTCAGCCCCAGCATTTT,CAWSGYGGWTQPQHF
TRBD2,-,TRBJ2-5,TRBV23-1,TGCGCCAGCAGTCAATCGCTCACTAGCGGGAAAGAGACCCAGTACTTC,CASSQSLTSGKETQYF
TRBD1,once,TRBJ1-4,TRBV28,TGTGCCAGCAGAAGGACAGGGGTTAATGAAAAACTGTTTTTT,CASRRTGVNEKLFF
-,-,TRBJ2-2,TRBV7-2,TGTGCCAGCAGCTACCAGGGGAACACCGGGGAGCTGTTTTTT,CASSYQGNTGELFF
TRBD2,-,TRBJ2-7,TRBV7-2,TGTGCCAGCAGCTTTGCCGGGACTAGCGCCTACGAGCAGTACTTC,CASSFAGTSAYEQYF
-,-,TRBJ2-5,TRBV7-8,TGTGCCAGCAGCTTTTCCGAGCGGACTTCAACGGAGACCCAGTACTTC,CASSFSERTSTETQYF
TRBD1,-,TRBJ2-5,TRBV19,TGTGCCAGTAGTTCCACCGGGACAGAAGAGACCCAGTACTTC,CASSSTGTEETQYF
-,-,TRBJ2-1,TRBV5-4,TGTGCCAGCAGCCCGGCGAATCGTGAGCAGTTCTTC,CASSPANREQFF
-,few,TRBJ1-2,TRBV2,TGTGCCAGCCAAGGGAATGGCTACACCTTC,CASQGNGYTF